The clone carrying this TCR beta chain is labeled as medium-sized. Its specificity is not known. Findings of the study overall: Larger-cohort validation covered only one TCR beta V-J rearrangement. Tumor Treg TCRs overlapped most with tumor naive CD4+ cells. In terms of TCR gene usage, tumor memory CD4+ T cells clustered together with blood and lymph node memory CD4+ cells, as well as with lymph node naive CD4+ cells.

The sorted Tregs were CD4+CD25+CD127-/low cells. Constant-region reverse primers amplified full-length variable regions, followed by semi-nested Nested Universal Primer A PCR. TCRdb itself ran the 5' RACE reads through MiXCR, one entry per CDR3 protein. The data contain about 10,000 distinct CDR3 sequences, about 14% of them singletons. This CDR3 comprises 15 residues. Germline V gene sequence: CDR1 MNHEY, CDR2 SVGEGT. V lost 6 bases and J lost 1, with 15 bases in between. The chain is built from TRBV6-2 or TRBV6-3 and TRBJ1-1, with a possible D match to TRBD1 (6 bases). Material for sequencing was Tregs sorted from blood. The source is a female donor with breast cancer. CDR3 in amino acids: CASSRLAQGNTEAFF. In DNA, the CDR3 is TGTGCCAGCAGCCGACTCGCACAGGGGAACACTGAAGCTTTCTTT.